This T cell receptor (beta chain) appears in the sequencing data of a study of shared clonotypes between healthy human individuals. Study conclusions and caveats: What rarefaction showed was incomplete sorted-subset sequencing despite large depth. Generally, naive subsets came out with larger estimated richness than memory subsets. Researchers sampled only blood; tissue repertoires likely differ.

How the authors handled the data: Filtering differed for immunoSEQ, which gave only junction sequences without quality scores. Some clones are missing from TCRdb's copy, which holds only in-frame ones; the method was immunoSEQ multiplex PCR. For V, J and clone size, that table is used; D and trimming come from the DNA. The table includes over a million clones, roughly 74% detected once. As to this clone: Its cognate antigen is unknown.

Germline CDR1 SGHRS, CDR2 YFSETQ. V was shortened by 4 bases and J by 0 bases, with 16 bases between the two germline ends. The CDR3 contains 16 residues. The chain couples TRBV5-1 to TRBJ1-1; D call uncertain. This sequence originates from a man aged 18 to 29 in good health. Some clones in this sample may be carry-over from other donors' samples. Source material: memory CD4+ T cells from PBMCs. The subset was: CD45RA-negative fraction. CDR3 nucleotides: TGCGCCAGCAGCCCAACCGTGGGCGTTATGAACACTGAAGCTTTCTTT. Translated: CASSPTVGVMNTEAFF.